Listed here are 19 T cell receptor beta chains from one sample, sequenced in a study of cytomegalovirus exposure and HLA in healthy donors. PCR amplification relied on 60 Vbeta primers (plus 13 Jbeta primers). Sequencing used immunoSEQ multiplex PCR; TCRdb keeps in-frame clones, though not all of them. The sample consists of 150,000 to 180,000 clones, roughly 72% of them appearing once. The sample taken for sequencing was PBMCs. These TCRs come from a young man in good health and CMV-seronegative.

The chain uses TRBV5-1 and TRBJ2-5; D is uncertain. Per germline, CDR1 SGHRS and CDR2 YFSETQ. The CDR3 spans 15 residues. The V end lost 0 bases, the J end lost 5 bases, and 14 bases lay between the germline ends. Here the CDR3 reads CASSLDGNLKETQYF. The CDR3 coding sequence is TGCGCCAGCAGCTTGGACGGTAATCTCAAGGAGACCCAGTACTTC.

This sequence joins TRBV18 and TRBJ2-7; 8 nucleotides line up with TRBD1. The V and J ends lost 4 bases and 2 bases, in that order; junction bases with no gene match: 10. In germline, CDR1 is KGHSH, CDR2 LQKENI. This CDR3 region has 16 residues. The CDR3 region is CASSLVTGTGTYEQYF. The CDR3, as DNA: TGTGCCAGCTCACTAGTAACCGGGACAGGCACCTACGAGCAGTACTTC.

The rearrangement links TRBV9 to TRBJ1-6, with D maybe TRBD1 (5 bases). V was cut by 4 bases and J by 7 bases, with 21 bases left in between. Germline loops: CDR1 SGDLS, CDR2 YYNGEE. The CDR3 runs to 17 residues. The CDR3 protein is CASSPREDGRGNSPLHF. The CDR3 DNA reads TGTGCCAGCAGCCCACGGGAGGACGGACGGGGGAATTCACCCCTCCACTTT.

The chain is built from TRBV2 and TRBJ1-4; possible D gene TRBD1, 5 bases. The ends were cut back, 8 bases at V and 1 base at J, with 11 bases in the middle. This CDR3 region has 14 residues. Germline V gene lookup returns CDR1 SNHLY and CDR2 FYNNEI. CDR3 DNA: TGTGCCAGCGTTCGGGGGTTAACTAATGAAAAACTGTTTTTT. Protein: CASVRGLTNEKLFF.

Here the CDR3 reads CAWSVRPGEKLFF. The CDR3 DNA reads TGTGCCTGGAGTGTACGGCCGGGTGAAAAACTGTTTTTT. The chain carries TRBV30 and TRBJ1-4; D unclear. Germline-derived CDR1 and CDR2 are GTSNPN and SVGIG (reference sequence). V gave up 0 bases and J gave up 7 bases, with 9 bases separating them. There are 13 residues in the CDR3.

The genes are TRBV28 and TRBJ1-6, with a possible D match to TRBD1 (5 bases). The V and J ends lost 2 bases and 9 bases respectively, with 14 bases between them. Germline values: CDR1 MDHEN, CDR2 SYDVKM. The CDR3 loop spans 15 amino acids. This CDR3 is CASSLKDIFTSPLHF. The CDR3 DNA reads TGTGCCAGCAGTTTAAAGGACATCTTTACTTCACCCCTCCACTTT.

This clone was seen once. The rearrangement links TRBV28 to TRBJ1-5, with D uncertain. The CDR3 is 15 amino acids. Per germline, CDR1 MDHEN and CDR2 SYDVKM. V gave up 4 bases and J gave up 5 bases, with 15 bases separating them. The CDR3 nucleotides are TGTGCCAGCAGTTCACCCTCCCCGGTGGATCAGCCCCAGCATTTT. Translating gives CASSSPSPVDQPQHF.

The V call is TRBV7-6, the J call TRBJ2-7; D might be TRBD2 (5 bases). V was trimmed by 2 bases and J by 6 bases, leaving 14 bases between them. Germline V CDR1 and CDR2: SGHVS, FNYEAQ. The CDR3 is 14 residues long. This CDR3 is CASSLFGSAGEQYF. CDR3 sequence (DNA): TGTGCCAGCAGCTTATTCGGATCGGCGGGCGAGCAGTACTTC.

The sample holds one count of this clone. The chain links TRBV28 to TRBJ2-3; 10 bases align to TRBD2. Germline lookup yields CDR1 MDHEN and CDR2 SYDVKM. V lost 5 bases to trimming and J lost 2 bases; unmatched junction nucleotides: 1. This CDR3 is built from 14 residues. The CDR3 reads CASSSGGVTDTQYF. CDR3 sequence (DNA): TGTGCCAGCAGTAGCGGGGGGGTCACAGATACGCAGTATTTT.

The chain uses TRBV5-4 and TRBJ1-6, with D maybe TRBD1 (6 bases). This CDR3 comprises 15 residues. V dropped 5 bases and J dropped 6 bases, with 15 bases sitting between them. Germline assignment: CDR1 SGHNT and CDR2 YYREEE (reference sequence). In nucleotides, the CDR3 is TGTGCCAGCAGGCGAGAGACAGGAAGTAATTCACCCCTCCACTTT. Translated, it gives CASRRETGSNSPLHF.

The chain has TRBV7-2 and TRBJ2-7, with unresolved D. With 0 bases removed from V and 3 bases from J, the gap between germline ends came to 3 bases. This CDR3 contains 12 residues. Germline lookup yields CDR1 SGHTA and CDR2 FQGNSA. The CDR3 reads CASSLAYYEQYF. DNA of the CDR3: TGTGCCAGCAGCTTAGCTTACTACGAGCAGTACTTC.

The DNA of the CDR3 is TGTGCCAGCAGCCCATTCCGAGACAGCTCCTACGAGCAGTACTTC. Protein product: CASSPFRDSSYEQYF. V is TRBV7-2 and J is TRBJ2-7; tentative D call: TRBD1 (5 bases). The CDR3 length is 15 residues. Looked up from germline, CDR1 is SGHTA and CDR2 is FQGNSA. Trimming left V 5 bases short and J 0 bases short, with 14 bases between.

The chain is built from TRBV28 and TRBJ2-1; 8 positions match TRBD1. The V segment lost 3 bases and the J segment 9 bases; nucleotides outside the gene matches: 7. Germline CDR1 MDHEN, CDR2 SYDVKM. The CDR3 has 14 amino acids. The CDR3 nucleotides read TGTGCCAGCAGTTTCGGACAGGGAGTTGGTGAGCAGTTCTTC. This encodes CASSFGQGVGEQFF.

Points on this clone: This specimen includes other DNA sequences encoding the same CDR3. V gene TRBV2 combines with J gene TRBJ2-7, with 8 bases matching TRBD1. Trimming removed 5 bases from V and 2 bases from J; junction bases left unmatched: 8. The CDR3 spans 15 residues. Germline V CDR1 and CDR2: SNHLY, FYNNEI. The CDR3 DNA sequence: TGTGCCAGCAGTAGGCCGACAGGGGAGGCCTACGAGCAGTACTTC. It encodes CASSRPTGEAYEQYF.

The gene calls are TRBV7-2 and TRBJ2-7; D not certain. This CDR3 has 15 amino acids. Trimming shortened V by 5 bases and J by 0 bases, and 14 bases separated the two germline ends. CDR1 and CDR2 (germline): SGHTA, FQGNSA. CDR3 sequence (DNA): TGTGCCAGCAGCCCCACTACCGGAAGCTCCTACGAGCAGTACTTC. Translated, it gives CASSPTTGSSYEQYF.

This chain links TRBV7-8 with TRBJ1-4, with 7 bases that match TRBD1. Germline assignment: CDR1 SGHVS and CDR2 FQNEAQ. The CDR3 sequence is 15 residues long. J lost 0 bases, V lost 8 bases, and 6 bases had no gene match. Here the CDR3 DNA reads TGTGCCAGCCACAGGGGATCGGCAACTAATGAAAAACTGTTTTTT. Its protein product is CASHRGSATNEKLFF.

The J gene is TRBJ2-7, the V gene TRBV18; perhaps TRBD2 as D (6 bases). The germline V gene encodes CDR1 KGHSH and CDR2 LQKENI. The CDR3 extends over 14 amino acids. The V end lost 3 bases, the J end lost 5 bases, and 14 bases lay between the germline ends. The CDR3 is CASSPSGGWDEQYF. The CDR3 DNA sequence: TGTGCCAGCTCACCGTCCGGGGGTTGGGACGAGCAGTACTTC.

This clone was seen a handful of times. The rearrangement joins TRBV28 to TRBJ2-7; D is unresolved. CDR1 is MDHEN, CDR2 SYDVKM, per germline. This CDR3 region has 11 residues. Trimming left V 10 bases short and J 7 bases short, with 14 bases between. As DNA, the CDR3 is TGTGCCACACGGGTTTCACGGGAGCAGTACTTC. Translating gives CATRVSREQYF.

The CDR3 nucleotides read TGTGCCAGCAGTCTCAGGACAGGAGCGAGTGAAGCTTTCTTT. Residues: CASSLRTGASEAFF. The rearrangement uses TRBV27 and TRBJ1-1, with TRBD1 identical over 7 bases. After removal of 5 bases from V and 7 bases from J, the junction contained 10 bases not matched to a gene. Germline CDR1 is MNHEY and CDR2 is SMNVEV (reference sequence). The CDR3 consists of 14 residues.